This T cell receptor beta chain came from a study of CD8+ T cells in alopecia areata (dated by TCRdb to 2017 to 2018). For the wider study: Treated patients were enrolled in an open-label pilot trial of oral tofacitinib at 5 to 10 mg twice daily for moderate-to-severe alopecia areata. RNA came from the PAXgene miRNA kit for fixed scalp, the miRNeasy kit for PBMCs, and the RNeasy kit for mouse skin. In humans, TCRbeta sequencing was performed on scalp tissue and on sorted CD4+ and CD8+ peripheral blood T cells from healthy controls and from patients with patchy or totalis/universalis alopecia areata. The study used high-throughput TCRbeta sequencing to examine T cell clonal expansion in alopecia areata, in both the C3H/HeJ mouse model and human patients. TCRbeta CDR3 regions were amplified by immunoSEQ multiplex PCR using 35 Vbeta forward and 13 Jbeta reverse primers. Tofacitinib was administered for 6 to 18 months, and 6 months of follow-up off drug were then conducted to assess delayed response and recurrence. For the treated patients, the SALT score, which quantifies what percentage of scalp surface area is affected, served as the measure of disease severity. Scalp clonality was compared across normal scalp (n=4), patchy alopecia areata scalp (n=8), and alopecia totalis/universalis scalp (n=8). Patients on tofacitinib were biopsied at baseline and after 4 and 24 weeks of treatment, and several of the patients also had a later scalp biopsy. The research as a whole found: Unlike mouse skin, which is dominated by gammadelta T cells, normal human skin has resident alphabeta T cells that are also sequenced, and this complicates analysis of the scalp TCR repertoire. Because the treated cohort was small and had only one nonresponder, larger studies are needed to examine links between baseline CD8+ expansion and response. Scalp clonality and the number of expanded CD8+ clones among the top 100 scalp clones were significantly decreased by tofacitinib. Lesional scalp, especially in alopecia totalis/universalis, showed higher clonality and more expanded CD8+ clones than normal scalp, suggesting antigenic drive. Many expanded lesional clones persisted in scalp and blood during tofacitinib treatment, which may partly explain relapse after stopping treatment. Compared with mice, TCR sequences shared between patients were less clear, possibly partly because of HLA diversity across the patient population.

This clone was seen a single time. It has no known antigen specificity. Base qualities are not recorded, but no much larger clone differs from it by a single base. Receptors were amplified or captured by the immunoSEQ multiplex PCR assay. RNA was extracted from all samples and reverse transcribed into cDNA, which served as template for TCR sequencing. First-strand cDNA was synthesized using SuperScript III with a 2:1 mix of oligo-dT and random hexamers. A synthetic immune receptor repertoire was used to measure amplification bias, and any remaining bias was corrected computationally. Per the source publication's procedure: After raw reads were preprocessed to remove errors, the CDR3 was defined following IMGT conventions as running from the conserved cysteine to phenylalanine. Clonality was computed by normalizing Shannon entropy by log2 of the number of productive unique TCRs and subtracting the result from 1. Whether each scalp clone was CD4 or CD8 was inferred by checking scalp TCRbeta sequences against the CD4 and CD8 repertoires from sorted blood. Imported from immuneACCESS, the table was reduced by TCRdb to in-frame sequences with V and J called. These copies leave out some clones; in studies compared against another copy, an unresolved V gene accounts for under half, and the cause of the remainder is not known. The V and J calls and clone size come from that table; D and trimming were worked out from the DNA. For this sample the table gives approximately 280,000 clones, of which roughly 60% were detected only once. About 1.8% of the sample rests with the top ten.

The time point label of this sample denotes: less than 25 weeks on oral tofacitinib. The treatment or condition label, read with the paper, signifies: oral pan-JAK inhibitor, 5-10 mg twice daily. From alopecia areata patients, peripheral blood was collected along with lesional scalp punch biopsies. PBMCs were isolated by density centrifugation and stained for CD3, CD4 and CD8, after which CD4+ and CD8+ T cells were sorted on a FACSAria. The CDR3 starts with the cysteine, ends with the phenylalanine, and has 16 residues. The DNA shown is the 48-base CDR3, in frame from base 1. V gives up 2 bases and J gives up 0 bases, and the segment between their germline ends measures 16 bases. The germline V gene (reference sequence) yields GTSNPN for CDR1 and SVGIG for CDR2.

The receptor was derived from a human donor with alopecia areata. The specimen comprised CD4+ T cells sorted from blood, sampled at week 24, from a patient treated with tofacitinib. The rearrangement joined TRBV30 to TRBJ1-1; no D segment can be confidently identified. This receptor has the CDR3 CAWSSYPGSLNTEAFF. The sequenced DNA: TGTGCCTGGAGTTCTTATCCGGGCAGCTTGAACACTGAAGCTTTCTTT.